The rows below give T cell receptor beta chains drawn from one sample of a study of blood T cell repertoires in COVID-19. TCRdb keeps only in-frame clones here, not all; method: immunoSEQ multiplex PCR. The data hold tens of thousands of clones, with 80% to 90% observed a single time. What was sequenced was peripheral blood. The receptors stem from a woman of 80 years or more with acute or convalescent COVID-19. The CDR3 runs from the conserved cysteine through the conserved F or W. D genes are given only for firm matches. Only part of the rows carry a size: once, few, many, or a class if the clone is expanded.

TRBD2	.	TRBJ2-3	TRBV24-1	TGTGCCACCAGGTTTGGGCGGGGGGGGACAGATACGCAGTATTTT	CATRFGRGGTDTQYF
.	once	TRBJ2-3	TRBV12-3/TRBV12-4	TGTGCCAGCGGGGCCCCCGGATCAGATACGCAGTATTTT	CASGAPGSDTQYF
.	.	TRBJ1-1	TRBV10-3	TGTGCCATCAGTGCTAATGGGCGCACTGAAGCTTTCTTT	CAISANGRTEAFF
TRBD1	.	TRBJ1-5	TRBV6-5	TGTGCCAGCAGAAGCCGGGACAGCCTTTATCAGCCCCAGCATTTT	CASRSRDSLYQPQHF
.	.	TRBJ2-5	TRBV5-1	TGCGCCAGCAGCTTGCAGATCCAAGAGACCCAGTACTTC	CASSLQIQETQYF
.	once	TRBJ1-2	TRBV5-1	TGCGCCAGCAGCGCCCGGACAAGATCTAACTATGGCTACACCTTC	CASSARTRSNYGYTF
.	.	TRBJ1-3	TRBV30	TGTGCCTGGTTACGACCCCAGGAAACCCTCTCTGGAAACACCATATATTTT	CAWLRPQETLSGNTIYF
TRBD2	.	TRBJ2-1	TRBV14	TGTGCCAGCAGCCAACTGACTAGCGGAGAAGCGCAGTTCTTC	CASSQLTSGEAQFF
TRBD1	.	TRBJ2-7	TRBV10-3	TGTGCCATCAGTGGGCAGGGGGCCTACGAGCAGTACTTC	CAISGQGAYEQYF
TRBD2	few	TRBJ2-5	TRBV7-2	TGTGCCAGCAGCGCCAGACTAGCGGGGATGGAGACCCAGTACTTC	CASSARLAGMETQYF
TRBD2	.	TRBJ2-7	TRBV4-2	TGTGCCAGCAGCCAAGATCTCGACGGGGGGGCGTTAGACGAGCAGTACTTC	CASSQDLDGGALDEQYF
.	.	TRBJ1-1	TRBV5-4	TGTGCCAGCAGCCCTCAGGTGATGAACACTGAAGCTTTCTTT	CASSPQVMNTEAFF
TRBD1	.	TRBJ1-2	TRBV5-1	TGCGCCAGCAGCTTACAGGGGGGGGCGGATGGCTACACCTTC	CASSLQGGADGYTF
.	.	TRBJ2-3	TRBV9	TGTGCCAGCAGCGTAGAAATATCCACAGATACGCAGTATTTT	CASSVEISTDTQYF
.	.	TRBJ1-4	TRBV30	TGTGCCTGGAGAGCGCAAGGCTCTAATGAAAAACTGTTTTTT	CAWRAQGSNEKLFF
.	.	TRBJ2-7	TRBV5-1	TGCGCCAGCAGCTTCTCTCTCGGACGGGACTACGAGCAGTACTTC	CASSFSLGRDYEQYF
TRBD1	.	TRBJ1-6	TRBV27	TGTGCCAGCAGTTCCAACACTGGCCGGGACAGACTCCACTTT	CASSSNTGRDRLHF
.	.	TRBJ1-3	TRBV19	TGTGCCACCGCGGGTCGATCTGGAAACACCATATATTTT	CATAGRSGNTIYF
.	.	TRBJ1-2	TRBV6-6	TGTGCCAGCAGTTACGGGGAGTTGGACTATGGCTACACCTTC	CASSYGELDYGYTF
TRBD2	.	TRBJ2-5	TRBV12-5	TGTGCTAGTGCCCCGGGTAGCGGGGCCCAAGAGACCCAGTACTTC	CASAPGSGAQETQYF
.	.	TRBJ2-7	TRBV9	TGTGCCAGCAGCGTAGCTGGTGGACAGTCTGTTTACGAGCAGTACTTC	CASSVAGGQSVYEQYF
.	.	TRBJ1-3	TRBV19	TGTGCCAGTAGTTCCCGGGGGTCGGGGTCTGGAAACACCATATATTTT	CASSSRGSGSGNTIYF
TRBD1	.	TRBJ2-2	TRBV24-1	TGTGCCACCAGGGGACAGGGTGCCACCGGGGAGCTGTTTTTT	CATRGQGATGELFF
.	.	TRBJ2-2	TRBV5-6	TGTGCCAGCAGCTTGGCGCTCACAGGTGCGAACACCGGGGAGCTGTTTTTT	CASSLALTGANTGELFF
.	.	TRBJ1-4	TRBV5-1	TGCGCCAGCAGCTTGGCCGGGAATGAAAAACTGTTTTTT	CASSLAGNEKLFF
.	.	TRBJ2-5	TRBV6-2/TRBV6-3	TGTGCCAGCAGATACTCAGGGGAGGGAGAGACCCAGTACTTC	CASRYSGEGETQYF
.	.	TRBJ1-3	TRBV6-6	TGTGCCAGCGGTAGCCGGGGAGACTCTGGAAACACCATATATTTT	CASGSRGDSGNTIYF
TRBD1	.	TRBJ1-6	TRBV10-1	TGCGCCAGCAGTGAGTCGGGACAGGCCCTCCACTTT	CASSESGQALHF
.	few	TRBJ1-4	TRBV2	TGTGCCAGCAGTGAAACTGGCAGGGGAAATGAAAAACTGTTTTTT	CASSETGRGNEKLFF
.	.	TRBJ1-1	TRBV14	TGTGCCAGCAGCGTCGGGATGAACACTGAAGCTTTCTTT	CASSVGMNTEAFF
TRBD1	.	TRBJ2-7	TRBV19	TGTGCCAGTAAGGACAGGGTCCACGAGCAGTACTTC	CASKDRVHEQYF
.	.	TRBJ2-3	TRBV18	TGTGCCAGCTCACCAGGGGGCCGTAGAGATACGCAGTATTTT	CASSPGGRRDTQYF
.	.	TRBJ1-2	TRBV18	TGTGCCAGCTCACCGGACGGGAAAAACTATGGCTACACCTTC	CASSPDGKNYGYTF
.	.	TRBJ1-4	TRBV9	TGTGCCAGCAGCGTAGGGTCGGGTCTTGGGAAACTGTTTTTT	CASSVGSGLGKLFF
.	once	TRBJ2-1	TRBV25-1	TGTGCCAGCGGCCTTGGGGGGGGCCATTTCTTC	CASGLGGGHFF
TRBD2	.	TRBJ2-5	TRBV24-1	TGTGCCACCAGTGATTCGGGAGGACGGCAAGAGACCCAGTACTTC	CATSDSGGRQETQYF
TRBD2	.	TRBJ2-1	TRBV7-9	TGTGCCAGCAGCCCCCGTGACGGGGGGACCTACAATGAGCAGTTCTTC	CASSPRDGGTYNEQFF
.	.	TRBJ1-2	TRBV5-1	TGCGCCAGCAGCTCATTTGGGGGGAGTTATGGCTACACCTTC	CASSSFGGSYGYTF
TRBD1	.	TRBJ1-2	TRBV10-3	TGTGCCAACCGACAGGGGGTTACTACTACGGCTAACTATGGCTACACCTTC	CANRQGVTTTANYGYTF
TRBD1	.	TRBJ2-7	TRBV7-8	TGTGCCAGCAGGGCAACAGGGGGTAGCGAGCAGTACTTC	CASRATGGSEQYF
TRBD2	once	TRBJ2-3	TRBV6-5	TGTGCCAGCAGTTACTCTAGCGGGGGAACAGATACGCAGTATTTT	CASSYSSGGTDTQYF
TRBD2	once	TRBJ2-3	TRBV30	TGTGCCTGGAGGTTAGCGGGGGGTGGGAATACGCAGTATTTT	CAWRLAGGGNTQYF
.	.	TRBJ1-4	TRBV27	TGTGCCAGCAGTTTACTAGGCAGGGAAGAAAAACTGTTTTTT	CASSLLGREEKLFF
.	.	TRBJ1-5	TRBV2	TGTGCCAGCAGGAGGTGGGTCGGCAATCAGCCCCAGCATTTT	CASRRWVGNQPQHF
TRBD2	.	TRBJ2-5	TRBV5-4	TGTGCCAGCAGCTTGGGACTAGCGGGGGCTAGCCAAGAGACCCAGTACTTC	CASSLGLAGASQETQYF
.	.	TRBJ2-2	TRBV7-3	TGTGCCAGCAGCTCTTTAAACACCGGGGAGCTGTTTTTT	CASSSLNTGELFF
.	.	TRBJ1-1	TRBV7-6	TGTGCCAGCAGCTTTAGGACAGTTCTGAACACTGAAGCTTTCTTT	CASSFRTVLNTEAFF
.	.	TRBJ2-2	TRBV7-2	TGTGCCAGCAGCTTAGTGACTGGTATGGGGGAGCTGTTTTTT	CASSLVTGMGELFF
TRBD2	.	TRBJ2-1	TRBV5-1	TGCGCCAGCAGCCACCCCCTAGCGGGCGACGAGCAGTTCTTC	CASSHPLAGDEQFF
.	.	TRBJ1-2	TRBV12-3/TRBV12-4	TGTGCCAGCAGTTTAACGGTAGACTATGGCTACACCTTC	CASSLTVDYGYTF
TRBD1	.	TRBJ1-4	TRBV19	TGTGCCACCAAAGACAGGGGTAGAGATGAAAAACTGTTTTTT	CATKDRGRDEKLFF
TRBD1	.	TRBJ2-7	TRBV7-9	TGTGCCAGCAGCGTTAAGGGACAGGGGGCAAACGAGCAGTACTTC	CASSVKGQGANEQYF
TRBD2	.	TRBJ2-1	TRBV3-1/TRBV3-2	TGTGCCAGCAGCCAGGGCGCGGGGGATGAGCAGTTCTTC	CASSQGAGDEQFF
.	.	TRBJ1-2	TRBV6-5	TGTGCCAGCCGGACGACGGGGGGCGCAAACTATGGCTACACCTTC	CASRTTGGANYGYTF
.	.	TRBJ2-5	TRBV5-4	TGTGCCAGCAGCTTGGTAGGACAAGCTAAAGAGACCCAGTACTTC	CASSLVGQAKETQYF
.	few	TRBJ2-1	TRBV11-2	TGTGCCAGCAGCTTAGTCACGGGACTCGGGTTCTTC	CASSLVTGLGFF
.	.	TRBJ1-6	TRBV12-3/TRBV12-4	TGTGCCAGCAGTTTAGGGGGCTATTCACCCCTCCACTTT	CASSLGGYSPLHF